This TCR beta chain was recovered during a study of blood T cell repertoires in COVID-19. Study-wide context: T cells, B-cell-depleted T cells, or PBMCs supplied cDNA or gDNA.

J lost 0 bases, V lost 4 bases, and 7 bases had no gene match. Germline V gene lookup returns CDR1 SGHRS and CDR2 YFSETQ. This CDR3 is 16 amino acids long. Sequenced by immunoSEQ multiplex PCR; TCRdb stores in-frame clones only, minus some. The table shows 250,000 to 300,000 clones, with 80% to 85% occurring only once. The V and J genes are TRBV5-1 and TRBJ2-1, with 7 nucleotides matching TRBD2. Material for sequencing was peripheral blood. This clonotype originated in a woman in her sixties or seventies with active or convalescent COVID-19. The CDR3 here is CASSPERGYSYNEQFF. For the CDR3, the DNA is TGCGCCAGCAGCCCCGAGCGGGGTTACTCCTACAATGAGCAGTTCTTC.